The 25 T cell receptor beta chains in this list originate from one sample, sequenced in a study of T cells in Graves' hyperthyroidism and ophthalmopathy. RNA transcripts were the template for amplifying TCR beta CDR3 regions. Initially, a first-round RT-PCR of the TCR CDR3 employed the HTBI primer set. TCRdb re-called the multiplex PCR reads with MiXCR, one entry per CDR3 protein. The repertoire consists of around 690,000 distinct CDR3 sequences, with 17% occurring once and the leading ten covering roughly a sixth. What was sequenced was blood. The receptors originated from a man over 45 with Graves' hyperthyroidism.

This clonotype appeared a few times. The rearrangement links TRBV11-2 to TRBJ2-1; 9 nucleotides align to TRBD2. This CDR3 comprises 18 residues. V trimming: 2 bases; J trimming: 0 bases; junction bases outside the gene matches: 8. Germline V gene lookup returns CDR1 SGHAT and CDR2 FQNNGV. The CDR3: CASSLWTSATSSYNEQFF. The CDR3 region has the DNA TGTGCCAGCAGCTTATGGACTAGCGCAACCAGCTCCTACAATGAGCAGTTCTTC.

This clonotype was observed many times. The chain is built from TRBV24-1 and TRBJ2-3, with 8 bases matching TRBD2. Germline lookup yields CDR1 KGHDR and CDR2 SFDVKD. With V trimmed by 5 bases and J by 2 bases, 8 bases remained unmatched. This CDR3 is 16 amino acids long. The CDR3, as DNA: TGTGCCACCAGTGGGTCGCGGGAGGCCAACACAGATACGCAGTATTTT. Protein sequence: CATSGSREANTDTQYF.

About this clonotype: A much larger clonotype is one base distant, so this may be a read error. This rearrangement joins TRBV10-2 to TRBJ2-7, with TRBD2 as a possible D gene (5 bases). The CDR3 contains 15 residues. Germline assignment: CDR1 WSHSY and CDR2 SAAADI. The V gene lost 4 bases and the J gene lost 1 base, with 14 bases spanning the gap. CDR3 residues: CASSASAAESYEQYF. The CDR3 DNA sequence: TGCGCCAGCAGTGCGTCGGCAGCGGAGTCCTACGAGCAGTACTTC.

The sample holds many counts of this clonotype. The rearrangement joins TRBV6-1 to TRBJ1-4, with D possibly TRBD1 on 5 matching bases. This CDR3 region has 14 residues. CDR1 and CDR2 from the germline V gene are MNHNS and SASEGT. V was shortened by 6 bases and J by 5 bases, with 13 bases between the two germline ends. In DNA, the CDR3 is TGTGCCAGCAGAAGTCCCCAGGGAAATGAAAAACTGTTTTTT. It codes for CASRSPQGNEKLFF.

V usage is TRBV3-1 and J usage is TRBJ2-1, with TRBD2 matching over 8 bases. Germline V gene sequence: CDR1 LGHDT, CDR2 YNNKEL (reference sequence). The CDR3 sequence is 17 residues long. Germline trimming cut 1 base from V and 8 bases from J; bases unmatched to any gene: 13. CDR3 sequence reads: CASSQATPSGSGYEQFF. The CDR3 DNA follows: TGTGCCAGCAGCCAAGCGACCCCCAGCGGGAGCGGGTATGAGCAGTTCTTC.

This clonotype was recorded a few times. The J gene is TRBJ2-1, the V gene TRBV7-9; weak D call: TRBD1 (5 bases). This CDR3 has 15 residues. V was clipped by 4 bases and J by 5 bases, with 15 bases between them. Germline CDR1 SEHNR, CDR2 FQNEAQ (reference sequence). This CDR3 is CASSSTTDNNNEQFF. The CDR3 DNA sequence: TGTGCCAGCAGCTCAACAACGGACAATAACAATGAGCAGTTCTTC.

This clonotype was found many times. The CDR3 reads CASNERSGGSYEQYF. CDR3 sequence (DNA): TGTGCCAGCAACGAGAGGTCGGGGGGCTCCTACGAGCAGTACTTC. The genes are TRBV6-2 or TRBV6-3 and TRBJ2-7; 7 nucleotides match TRBD2. Germline CDR1 MNHEY, CDR2 SVGEGT. The CDR3 contains 15 residues. The trim removed 7 bases at V and 0 bases at J, leaving 9 bases unmatched.

This clonotype showed up many times. The rearrangement links TRBV5-1 to TRBJ2-3; D uncertain. The CDR3 totals 12 residues. V was pared by 5 bases and J by 2 bases, with 6 bases between. CDR1 SGHRS and CDR2 YFSETQ come from the germline V gene. CDR3 DNA sequence: TGCGCCAGCAGACCCCACACAGATACGCAGTATTTT. Translated: CASRPHTDTQYF.

This clonotype has a count of ten or more. This chain's CDR3 is CASSPQGHQTGELFF. CDR3 DNA sequence: TGTGCCAGCAGTCCACAGGGACACCAGACCGGGGAGCTGTTTTTT. The chain uses TRBV12-3 or TRBV12-4 and TRBJ2-2; D perhaps matches TRBD1 (6 bases). Trimming removed 5 bases from V and 5 bases from J, with 15 bases in between. This CDR3 is 15 amino acids long.

This clonotype has just a few counts. CDR3: CASSQDLPATNEKLFF. CDR3 coding DNA: TGCGCCAGCAGCCAAGATCTGCCAGCAACTAATGAAAAACTGTTTTTT. The chain couples TRBV4-3 to TRBJ1-4; no firm D call. CDR1 is LGHNA and CDR2 is YSLEER in the germline V gene. Trimming took off 0 bases at V and 0 bases at J, with 8 bases between the two ends. The CDR3 extends over 16 amino acids.

This clonotype came up once. The junction does not match germline at one end; this may be a read error. V is TRBV28 and J is TRBJ2-1; 8 nucleotides agree with TRBD2. This CDR3 has 14 residues. Germline CDR1 MDHEN, CDR2 SYDVKM. The CDR3 DNA reads TGTGCCAGCAGTTCAGCGGGAGTCTACAGTGAGCAGTTCTTC. This encodes CASSSAGVYSEQFF.

The rearrangement uses TRBV5-1 and TRBJ2-7; D remains ambiguous. Trimming cost V 4 bases and J 7 bases, with 24 bases left between them. This CDR3 is built from 16 residues. Germline-derived CDR1 and CDR2 are SGHRS and YFSETQ. Written as DNA, the CDR3 is TGCGCCAGCAGCCGCTCGGTTGACCCTCTTCCTAGGGAGCAGTACTTC. Protein: CASSRSVDPLPREQYF.

This clonotype turned up a few times. This chain uses TRBV28 with TRBJ2-3; 14 bases map to TRBD2. The junction had 8 bases not matched to a gene; V was cut back by 7 bases and J by 5 bases. CDR3 length equals 16 residues. The V gene's germline CDR1 is MDHEN and CDR2 SYDVKM. In DNA, the CDR3 is TGTGCCAGCACCCTGGGACTAGCGGGAGCAGGAGATACGCAGTATTTT. Translated: CASTLGLAGAGDTQYF. Looking up the rest from reference TRBV28 and TRBJ2-3 gives the full variable domain: DVKVTQSSRYLVKRTGEKVFLECVQDMDHENMFWYRQDPGLGLRLIYFSYDVKMKEKGDIPEGYSVSREKKERFSLILESASTNQTSMYLCASTLGLAGAGDTQYFGPGTRLTVL.

This clonotype was seen ten or more times. This chain joins TRBV19 and TRBJ2-2, with 12 positions matching TRBD1. The CDR3 is 21 amino acids. V trimming: 3 bases; J trimming: 5 bases; junction bases outside the gene matches: 19. The germline CDR1 and CDR2 sequences are LNHDA and SQIVND (reference sequence). CDR3 sequence reads: CASSIRSLVLGQGARTGELFF. The CDR3 nucleotides read TGTGCCAGTAGTATTCGTTCCCTCGTTTTGGGACAGGGGGCGCGAACCGGGGAGCTGTTTTTT. Based on the CDR3 plus reference TRBV19 and TRBJ2-2, the full variable domain is DGGITQSPKYLFRKEGQNVTLSCEQNLNHDAMYWYRQDPGQGLRLIYYSQIVNDFQKGDIAEGYSVSREKKESFPLTVTSAQKNPTAFYLCASSIRSLVLGQGARTGELFFGEGSRLTVL.

This clonotype was picked up many times. This chain uses TRBV18 with TRBJ1-1; 10 bases match TRBD1. Per germline, CDR1 KGHSH and CDR2 LQKENI. The CDR3 sequence is 14 residues long. V trimming: 0 bases; J trimming: 11 bases; junction bases outside the gene matches: 6. The DNA of the CDR3 is TGTGCCAGCTCACCACCCAACGGACAGGGGGAGGCTTTCTTT. Protein product: CASSPPNGQGEAFF.

This clonotype was recorded only once. A much larger clone lies a single base off, so this may be a read error. The gene calls are TRBV27 and TRBJ2-1, with 9 bases fitting TRBD2. This CDR3 has 15 amino acids. Looked up from germline, CDR1 is MNHEY and CDR2 is SMNVEV (reference sequence). The CDR3 DNA reads as TGTGCCAGCAGTTTAATAGCGGGAGTTTCCAATGAGCAGCTCTTC. It yields the protein CASSLIAGVSNEQLF.

V usage is TRBV30 and J usage is TRBJ2-6, with TRBD2 matching over 11 bases. The CDR3 runs 16 residues. Germline V gene lookup returns CDR1 GTSNPN and CDR2 SVGIG (reference sequence). J gave up 0 bases and V 7 bases, and 5 bases lay outside the gene matches. The CDR3 bases are TGTGCCTCCAGACTAGCGGGAAGCTCTGGGGCCAACGTCCTGACTTTC. It translates to CASRLAGSSGANVLTF.

This clonotype was seen many times. The chain employs TRBV12-3 or TRBV12-4 and TRBJ1-4, with 7 bases lining up with TRBD1. V gave up 5 bases and J gave up 8 bases; unmatched junction bases: 11. CDR3 length equals 15 residues. In DNA, the CDR3 is TGTGCCAGCAGTCATTGGACAGGCCAATACGAAAAACTGTTTTTT. Its translation is CASSHWTGQYEKLFF.

The chain has TRBV20-1 and TRBJ1-5; perhaps TRBD1 as D (6 bases). Germline loops: CDR1 DFQATT, CDR2 SNEGSKA (reference sequence). V was clipped by 6 bases and J by 5 bases, with 11 bases between them. The CDR3 has 12 amino acids. In DNA, the CDR3 is TGCAGTGCGGTGGCAGGGGATCAGCCCCAGCATTTT. Residues: CSAVAGDQPQHF.

The chain has TRBV10-2 and TRBJ2-5; 10 nucleotides line up with TRBD2. The CDR3 spans 16 residues. The germline V gene has CDR1 WSHSY and CDR2 SAAADI. The J segment lost 2 bases and the V segment lost 8 bases, leaving 11 bases of the junction unmatched. This CDR3 is CASFPPDSGGQETQYF. The CDR3 DNA reads as TGCGCCAGCTTCCCCCCCGATAGCGGGGGGCAAGAGACCCAGTACTTC.

This clonotype appeared a few times. This chain joins TRBV19 and TRBJ2-7, with D hard to call. The ends were cut back, 1 base at V and 5 bases at J, with 12 bases in the middle. The CDR3 consists of 14 residues. Germline lookup yields CDR1 LNHDA and CDR2 SQIVND (reference sequence). Here the CDR3 DNA reads TGTGCCAGTAGTATAGCGGGTGGGTTCAACGAGCAGTACTTC. It specifies CASSIAGGFNEQYF.

This clonotype was seen at least ten times. J is TRBJ2-2 and V is TRBV7-8, with TRBD2 identical over 8 bases. The CDR3 totals 17 residues. Germline V gives CDR1 SGHVS, CDR2 FQNEAQ. Losses at the gene ends were 2 bases for V and 4 bases for J; bases not matched to a gene: 9. DNA for the CDR3: TGTGCCAGCAGCTTATCGTCGGGGACTAGGATCACCGGGGAGCTGTTTTTT. It yields the protein CASSLSSGTRITGELFF.

This clonotype was observed at least ten times. J is TRBJ2-7 and V is TRBV12-3 or TRBV12-4; perhaps TRBD1 as D (6 bases). This CDR3 region has 12 residues. Between the trimmed V and J ends, which lost 7 bases and 1 base, there was a span of 8 bases. The DNA of the CDR3 is TGTGCCAGCACTAGGGGGTCCTACGAGCAGTACTTC. It is translated as CASTRGSYEQYF.

V usage is TRBV7-9 and J usage is TRBJ1-2; TRBD1 is a possible D gene (5 bases). The CDR3 is 14 residues long. V dropped 5 bases and J dropped 0 bases, with 10 bases sitting between them. Germline-derived CDR1 and CDR2 are SEHNR and FQNEAQ (reference sequence). DNA for the CDR3: TGTGCCAGCAGCCCCCGACAGACTAACTATGGCTACACCTTC. Translating gives CASSPRQTNYGYTF.

The J gene is TRBJ1-2, the V gene TRBV29-1; D is perhaps TRBD1 (5 bases). Germline values: CDR1 SQVTM, CDR2 ANQGSEA. Deletions cut 3 bases from V and 6 bases from J, with 14 bases between. The CDR3 extends over 13 amino acids. The CDR3 bases are TGCAGCGTTGAGGGACGGATAATAGATGGCTACACCTTC. It yields the protein CSVEGRIIDGYTF.